This TCR beta chain was obtained from a study of spatial heterogeneity in lung cancer. Study-level information: Counts of TCR transcripts in tumor regions correlated strongly with a matched bulk RNA-seq T cell module score. General study points: Tumors with more nonsynonymous mutations had more expanded intratumoral alpha and beta TCRs.

The V and J ends lost 6 bases and 0 bases, in that order; junction bases with no gene match: 4. The V gene's germline CDR1 is SEHNR and CDR2 FQNEAQ (reference sequence). The length of the CDR3 is 14 residues. Time point in this sample: sample taken at primary tumor resection. Unsorted tumor, nontumor lung tissue or cryopreserved PBMC supplied the whole RNA. MiXCR, run by TCRdb on the 5' RACE reads, gives a single entry per CDR3 protein. The sample has 20,000 to 30,000 distinct CDR3 sequences; under 10% are singletons. This clonotype has a count of ten or more. The antigen is not known. Sequences were derived from lung tumor tissue, sampled at surgery. This rearrangement joins TRBV7-9 to TRBJ2-7; 8 nucleotides agree with TRBD1. This TCR was sampled from a male donor with early-stage non-small cell lung cancer. CDR3 coding DNA: TGTGCCAGCAGGAGGACAGGGAGCTCCTACGAGCAGTACTTC. Protein product: CASRRTGSSYEQYF.